The 30 T cell receptor beta chains given below trace back to one sample, sequenced in a study of T cell responses to AZD1222 COVID-19 vaccine. Profiled with immunoSEQ multiplex PCR; TCRdb holds only in-frame clones, not every one. The sample holds about 110,000 clones, around 90% seen once. Material: peripheral blood, obtained on day 0 of MenACWY control vaccination. The receptors come from an adult in good health.

V gene TRBV5-6 combines with J gene TRBJ2-6; D is unresolved. With 4 bases removed from V and 6 bases from J, the gap between germline ends came to 20 bases. Germline CDR1 SGHDT, CDR2 YYEEEE. This CDR3 is built from 17 residues. This CDR3 reads CASSENFARVEANVLTF. DNA for the CDR3: TGTGCCAGCAGCGAAAATTTTGCCCGGGTCGAGGCCAACGTCCTGACTTTC.

The gene calls are TRBV11-2 and TRBJ2-3; D may be TRBD1 (6 bases). The CDR3 has 16 amino acids. V lost 1 base and J 1 base, leaving 12 bases between the germline ends. Germline V gene lookup returns CDR1 SGHAT and CDR2 FQNNGV. The CDR3 sequence: CASSLGWGLGTDTQYF. CDR3 nucleotide sequence: TGTGCCAGCAGCTTAGGATGGGGGCTCGGCACAGATACGCAGTATTTT.

V is TRBV5-1 and J is TRBJ2-7; a weak D match, TRBD1 (6 bases). The V gene lost 0 bases and the J gene lost 5 bases, with 12 bases spanning the gap. The length of the CDR3 is 14 residues. The germline gives CDR1 SGHRS, CDR2 YFSETQ. The CDR3 spells CASSLERGRHEQYF. Written as DNA, the CDR3 is TGCGCCAGCAGCTTGGAAAGGGGGAGACACGAGCAGTACTTC.

This clone has a count of ten or more. The chain joins TRBV6-2 or TRBV6-3 to TRBJ2-5; a weak D match, TRBD1 (6 bases). V was cut by 5 bases and J by 5 bases, with 21 bases left in between. The CDR3 covers 16 residues. The germline gives CDR1 MNHEY, CDR2 SVGEGT. The CDR3 here is CASSVGRGPRTETQYF. The CDR3 region has the DNA TGTGCCAGCAGTGTCGGCAGGGGCCCCAGAACGGAGACCCAGTACTTC.

The rearrangement uses TRBV6-2 or TRBV6-3 and TRBJ2-2, with TRBD2 matching 8 bases. The V and J ends lost 6 bases and 6 bases, in that order; junction bases with no gene match: 6. Germline V gene sequence: CDR1 MNHEY, CDR2 SVGEGT. The CDR3 has 14 residues. The CDR3 DNA follows: TGTGCCAGCAGACCTACGGGGGGGGCCGGGGAGCTGTTTTTT. Translated: CASRPTGGAGELFF.

V gene TRBV7-2 combines with J gene TRBJ2-3; D is uncertain. Trimming shortened V by 1 base and J by 3 bases, and 2 bases separated the two germline ends. Germline CDR1 SGHTA, CDR2 FQGNSA. The CDR3 sequence is 12 residues long. In DNA form, the CDR3 reads TGTGCCAGCAGCTTAGGGACAGATACGCAGTATTTT. It is translated as CASSLGTDTQYF.

This chain connects TRBV4-3 to TRBJ1-2; unclear D gene. The CDR3 is 16 residues long. The germline V and J ends were trimmed by 1 base and 1 base, with 13 bases remaining between them. The germline V gene has CDR1 LGHNA and CDR2 YSLEER. The CDR3 sequence is CASSQVIRKHNYGYTF. The CDR3 DNA reads as TGCGCCAGCAGCCAAGTTATCAGAAAGCATAACTATGGCTACACCTTC.

This chain uses TRBV6-1 with TRBJ2-7, with 11 bases that match TRBD2. V lost 2 bases and J lost 5; bases outside the gene matches: 8. Germline V gene data show CDR1 as MNHNS and CDR2 as SASEGT. The CDR3 is 16 residues long. The CDR3 DNA reads TGTGCCAGCAGTGAATTTGCTAGCGGGAGGACACACGAGCAGTACTTC. It encodes CASSEFASGRTHEQYF.

This clone was observed once. This rearrangement joins TRBV6-4 to TRBJ1-1, with D unresolved. Trimming removed 0 bases from V and 8 bases from J, with 10 bases in between. The length of the CDR3 is 13 residues. Germline CDR1 reads MRHNA; CDR2 reads SNTAGT. CDR3 residues: CASSDSALSEAFF. CDR3 coding DNA: TGTGCCAGCAGTGACTCGGCCTTGTCAGAAGCTTTCTTT.

The CDR3 nucleotides read TGTGCCAGCAGTCCTGGTTTTACTGTCTCCTACGAGCAGTACTTC. Protein product: CASSPGFTVSYEQYF. V gene TRBV11-2 combines with J gene TRBJ2-7; D is unresolved. The CDR3 is made up of 15 amino acids. V gave up 6 bases and J gave up 0 bases, with 15 bases separating them. The germline V gene has CDR1 SGHAT and CDR2 FQNNGV.

The CDR3 sequence: CASRGTPYYNEQFF. The CDR3 nucleotides read TGCGCCAGCAGAGGGACTCCATACTACAATGAGCAGTTCTTC. V usage is TRBV10-2 and J usage is TRBJ2-1; D may be TRBD2 (6 bases). Germline values: CDR1 WSHSY, CDR2 SAAADI. Trimming shortened V by 6 bases and J by 3 bases, and 12 bases separated the two germline ends. This CDR3 comprises 14 residues.

This chain links TRBV19 with TRBJ1-5; possible D gene TRBD1, 5 bases. Per the germline V gene, CDR1 is LNHDA and CDR2 is SQIVND (reference sequence). V shed 6 bases and J shed 1 base, with 19 bases lying between them. The CDR3 runs 17 residues. The CDR3 loop is CASSRAQGEGSNQPQHF. CDR3 in DNA: TGTGCCAGTAGCAGGGCTCAGGGAGAGGGGAGCAATCAGCCCCAGCATTTT.

J is TRBJ1-2 and V is TRBV10-3; 8 bases map to TRBD1. Germline V lookup: CDR1 ENHRY, CDR2 SYGVKD. The CDR3 totals 14 residues. Losses at the gene ends were 4 bases for V and 7 bases for J; bases not matched to a gene: 8. The CDR3 reads CAISGVQGASGYTF. The CDR3 nucleotides read TGTGCCATCAGTGGCGTTCAGGGGGCATCTGGCTACACCTTC.

The rearrangement uses TRBV5-6 and TRBJ1-2; D might be TRBD1 (5 bases). V was cut by 0 bases and J by 7 bases, with 10 bases left in between. There are 13 residues in the CDR3. Germline lookup yields CDR1 SGHDT and CDR2 YYEEEE. CDR3 residues: CASSLGNRIGYTF. The CDR3 bases are TGTGCCAGCAGCTTGGGGAACAGGATTGGCTACACCTTC.

The chain links TRBV27 to TRBJ2-1, with 13 bases aligning to TRBD2. Germline V gene sequence: CDR1 MNHEY, CDR2 SMNVEV (reference sequence). V lost 0 bases, J lost 6 bases, and 2 bases stayed unmatched. This CDR3 is built from 16 residues. The CDR3 bases are TGTGCCAGCAGTTTATCAGGACTAGCGGGAGCCAATGAGCAGTTCTTC. Amino acid sequence: CASSLSGLAGANEQFF.

The chain joins TRBV5-4 to TRBJ1-2; D gene uncertain. The germline V gene encodes CDR1 SGHNT and CDR2 YYREEE (reference sequence). V lost 5 bases and J lost 5, with 13 bases in between. The CDR3 totals 13 residues. This CDR3 reads CASRIFGEYGYTF. The DNA for the CDR3 is TGTGCCAGCAGAATATTTGGAGAGTATGGCTACACCTTC.

The chain is built from TRBV9 and TRBJ2-1; D not certain. The CDR3 consists of 11 residues. The ends were cut back, 0 bases at V and 9 bases at J, with 4 bases in the middle. Germline assignment: CDR1 SGDLS and CDR2 YYNGEE. CDR3 sequence (DNA): TGTGCCAGCAGCGTAGGGGGTGAGCAGTTCTTC. Residues: CASSVGGEQFF.

This chain uses TRBV6-5 with TRBJ1-1, with 7 positions matching TRBD1. V lost 6 bases to trimming and J lost 2 bases; unmatched junction nucleotides: 6. The CDR3 totals 14 residues. CDR1 and CDR2 (germline): MNHEY, SVGAGI. CDR3 residues: CASRVQGFNTEAFF. The CDR3 DNA sequence: TGTGCCAGCAGGGTACAGGGGTTCAACACTGAAGCTTTCTTT.

This sequence joins TRBV3-1 (or the pseudogene TRBV3-2) and TRBJ1-3, with TRBD1 matching over 8 bases. V lost 2 bases and J lost 3; bases outside the gene matches: 3. CDR1 and CDR2 (germline): LGHDT, YNNKEL (reference sequence). The CDR3 spans 15 residues. CDR3 protein: CASSQTRGLGNTIYF. The DNA for the CDR3 is TGTGCCAGCAGCCAAACCAGGGGGCTTGGAAACACCATATATTTT.

V gene TRBV5-1 combines with J gene TRBJ1-2, with D unresolved. Deletions cut 0 bases from V and 4 bases from J, with 13 bases between. This CDR3 region has 15 residues. Germline loops: CDR1 SGHRS, CDR2 YFSETQ. CDR3 coding DNA: TGCGCCAGCAGCTTGGGGCAGGCAGGTGCCTATGGCTACACCTTC. This codes for CASSLGQAGAYGYTF.

The V and J genes are TRBV12-3 or TRBV12-4 and TRBJ1-5, with a possible D match to TRBD1 (5 bases). The CDR3 runs 12 residues. Trimming left V 5 bases short and J 11 bases short, with 13 bases between. The CDR3 here is CASSTLGLTQHF. The DNA of the CDR3 is TGTGCCAGCAGTACTCTGGGACTTACCCAGCATTTT.

This CDR3 is CASSLGGGRWSYEQYF. The CDR3 DNA reads TGTGCCAGCAGCTTAGGGGGCGGGAGGTGGTCCTACGAGCAGTACTTC. The genes are TRBV7-2 and TRBJ2-7; the match to TRBD2 covers 8 bases. The CDR3 has 16 residues. CDR1 is SGHTA and CDR2 is FQGNSA in the germline V gene. The ends lost 1 base at V and 1 base at J; junction bases unmatched: 6.

Concerning this clone itself: Distinct nucleotide sequences in the sample also encode this CDR3. The rearrangement links TRBV3-1 (or the pseudogene TRBV3-2) to TRBJ2-6; D perhaps matches TRBD1 (6 bases). V lost 1 base to trimming and J lost 2 bases, with 6 bases between them. The germline V gene encodes CDR1 LGHDT and CDR2 YNNKEL (reference sequence). This CDR3 has 15 amino acids. CDR3 loop: CASSQAGAGANVLTF. The CDR3 nucleotides read TGTGCCAGCAGCCAAGCAGGGGCTGGGGCCAACGTCCTGACTTTC.

The chain couples TRBV28 to TRBJ1-4; possible D gene TRBD1, 5 bases. Germline V gene sequence: CDR1 MDHEN, CDR2 SYDVKM. Trimming removed 5 bases from V and 0 bases from J, with 10 bases in between. The CDR3 is 15 residues long. The CDR3, as DNA: TGTGCCAGCAGTCCCGGGACGGCAACTAATGAAAAACTGTTTTTT. Protein: CASSPGTATNEKLFF.

The chain couples TRBV29-1 to TRBJ1-2; 8 bases fit TRBD1. The ends lost 0 bases at V and 8 bases at J; junction bases unmatched: 5. The CDR3 has 13 residues. The germline V gene has CDR1 SQVTM and CDR2 ANQGSEA. CDR3 loop: CSVEDRNRGGYTF. The CDR3 DNA reads TGCAGCGTTGAAGATCGAAACAGGGGGGGCTACACCTTC.

The V call is TRBV9, the J call TRBJ1-1; D is ambiguous. Germline V lookup: CDR1 SGDLS, CDR2 YYNGEE. V lost 3 bases and J lost 0, with 12 bases in between. CDR3 length: 15 amino acids. CDR3 in DNA: TGTGCCAGCAGCGGGCAGGTCCGACTGAACACTGAAGCTTTCTTT. Its translation: CASSGQVRLNTEAFF.

This clone was seen once. The V call is TRBV6-2 or TRBV6-3, the J call TRBJ1-3; D is unclear. The germline V gene encodes CDR1 MNHEY and CDR2 SVGEGT. V was shortened by 2 bases and J by 4 bases, with 12 bases between the two germline ends. The CDR3 is 15 residues long. CDR3 sequence (DNA): TGTGCCAGCAGTTACGGCCATGGGTCCGGAAACACCATATATTTT. As protein: CASSYGHGSGNTIYF.

The rearrangement joins TRBV4-1 to TRBJ1-1, with TRBD1 matching 8 bases. Germline V lookup: CDR1 MGHRA, CDR2 YSYEKL. The CDR3 length is 15 residues. V was clipped by 0 bases and J by 5 bases; unmatched bases: 5. The chain's CDR3 is CASSQDGNRGTEAFF. In DNA, the CDR3 is TGCGCCAGCAGCCAAGATGGAAACAGGGGGACTGAAGCTTTCTTT.

The count of this clone is one. This chain links TRBV4-2 with TRBJ2-7; D might be TRBD2 (5 bases). With 4 bases removed from V and 0 bases from J, the gap between germline ends came to 10 bases. In germline, CDR1 is LGHNA, CDR2 YNFKEQ. The CDR3 is 14 amino acids. The CDR3 reads CASSPDLSSYEQYF. DNA for the CDR3: TGTGCCAGCAGCCCGGACTTGAGCTCCTACGAGCAGTACTTC.

The chain has TRBV6-1 and TRBJ1-2; D is undetermined. The CDR3 runs 14 residues. Germline V gene sequence: CDR1 MNHNS, CDR2 SASEGT. V was clipped by 2 bases and J by 2 bases, with 9 bases between them. As DNA, the CDR3 is TGTGCCAGCAGTGAAACGACAAAAAACTATGGCTACACCTTC. Protein: CASSETTKNYGYTF.